The rows below give T cell receptor beta chains drawn from one sample of a study of cytotoxic CD8 clonotypes in ibrutinib-treated CLL. Only in-frame clones appear in the TCRdb table, and some are missing; sequencing was by immunoSEQ multiplex PCR. The sample consists of about 97,000 clones, 70% to 80% of them appearing once. Sample: PBMCs, taken after 12 months of ibrutinib treatment. Source of these receptors: a human donor with chronic lymphocytic leukemia. Both conserved end residues are part of each CDR3. Each record gives: J gene, V gene, D gene, clone size, CDR3 protein, CDR3 DNA. The D gene is left open where the match is weak. Size is omitted from some rows. Given values are once, few, many or a class for expanded clones.

j_call: TRBJ2-7
v_call: TRBV5-6
d_call: -
clone_size: -
cdr3_aa: CASSPGLYYEQYF
cdr3_nt: TGTGCCAGCAGCCCGGGACTTTACTACGAGCAGTACTTC

j_call: TRBJ1-6
v_call: TRBV4-2
d_call: TRBD1
clone_size: -
cdr3_aa: CASSLTGQEKSLHF
cdr3_nt: TGTGCCAGCAGCCTGACTGGACAGGAGAAATCCCTCCACTTT

j_call: TRBJ1-3
v_call: TRBV6-5
d_call: TRBD1
clone_size: -
cdr3_aa: CATTEQGEYGNTIYF
cdr3_nt: TGTGCCACTACGGAACAGGGGGAGTATGGAAACACCATATATTTT

j_call: TRBJ1-2
v_call: TRBV11-2
d_call: TRBD1
clone_size: -
cdr3_aa: CASSFGTGKRYTF
cdr3_nt: TGTGCCAGCAGTTTTGGGACAGGGAAGCGCTACACCTTC

j_call: TRBJ2-2
v_call: TRBV27
d_call: TRBD1
clone_size: few
cdr3_aa: CASSAGTGGPTGELFF
cdr3_nt: TGTGCCAGCAGTGCCGGGACAGGGGGCCCGACCGGGGAGCTGTTTTTT

j_call: TRBJ1-5
v_call: TRBV6-6
d_call: -
clone_size: -
cdr3_aa: CASSRTDSSNQPQHF
cdr3_nt: TGTGCCAGCAGTCGGACGGACTCTAGCAATCAGCCCCAGCATTTT

j_call: TRBJ2-2
v_call: TRBV7-9
d_call: TRBD2
clone_size: once
cdr3_aa: CASSFGLAGTGELFF
cdr3_nt: TGTGCCAGCAGCTTCGGACTAGCGGGGACCGGGGAGCTGTTTTTT

j_call: TRBJ2-1
v_call: TRBV6-5
d_call: TRBD1
clone_size: -
cdr3_aa: CASRLGTGVIEQFF
cdr3_nt: TGTGCCAGCAGACTCGGGACAGGGGTTATTGAGCAGTTCTTC

j_call: TRBJ1-3
v_call: TRBV10-3
d_call: TRBD1
clone_size: few
cdr3_aa: CAIRGATGVGNTIYF
cdr3_nt: TGTGCCATCAGGGGGGCCACAGGGGTCGGAAACACCATATATTTT

j_call: TRBJ1-5
v_call: TRBV28
d_call: TRBD1
clone_size: -
cdr3_aa: CASSGQGNQPQHF
cdr3_nt: TGTGCCAGCAGCGGACAGGGCAATCAGCCCCAGCATTTT

j_call: TRBJ2-7
v_call: TRBV10-1
d_call: -
clone_size: -
cdr3_aa: CASSERPDEQYF
cdr3_nt: TGCGCCAGCAGTGAGCGCCCAGACGAGCAGTACTTC

j_call: TRBJ2-7
v_call: TRBV27
d_call: -
clone_size: few
cdr3_aa: CASKEGLGSYEQYF
cdr3_nt: TGTGCCAGCAAGGAGGGTCTTGGCTCCTACGAGCAGTACTTC

j_call: TRBJ1-5
v_call: TRBV27
d_call: TRBD1
clone_size: -
cdr3_aa: CASSRQGSNQPQHF
cdr3_nt: TGTGCCAGCAGTCGACAGGGGAGCAATCAGCCCCAGCATTTT

j_call: TRBJ2-3
v_call: TRBV5-1
d_call: -
clone_size: -
cdr3_aa: CASSLVDDTKQYF
cdr3_nt: TGCGCCAGCAGCTTGGTGGACGATACTAAGCAGTATTTT

j_call: TRBJ2-1
v_call: TRBV4-3
d_call: TRBD1
clone_size: once
cdr3_aa: CASSEDRGQFDEQFF
cdr3_nt: TGCGCCAGCAGCGAAGACAGGGGGCAGTTCGATGAGCAGTTCTTC

j_call: TRBJ2-3
v_call: TRBV19
d_call: TRBD2
clone_size: once
cdr3_aa: CASKGLAGMGTDTQYF
cdr3_nt: TGTGCCAGTAAGGGACTAGCGGGGATGGGCACAGATACGCAGTATTTT

j_call: TRBJ1-1
v_call: TRBV2
d_call: -
clone_size: once
cdr3_aa: CASRVTGLNTEAFF
cdr3_nt: TGTGCCAGCAGGGTAACAGGGCTGAACACTGAAGCTTTCTTT

j_call: TRBJ2-5
v_call: TRBV7-2
d_call: TRBD2
clone_size: -
cdr3_aa: CASSSGRFSLTSSETQYF
cdr3_nt: TGTGCCAGCAGCTCCGGACGGTTCTCCTTGACTAGCTCAGAGACCCAGTACTTC

j_call: TRBJ2-7
v_call: TRBV6-5
d_call: -
clone_size: -
cdr3_aa: CASSPGAYQYEQYF
cdr3_nt: TGTGCCAGTTCCCCTGGGGCCTACCAATACGAGCAGTACTTC

j_call: TRBJ2-5
v_call: TRBV7-2
d_call: TRBD1
clone_size: -
cdr3_aa: CASSSLSGTGGQETQYF
cdr3_nt: TGTGCCAGCAGCTCTCTTTCCGGGACAGGGGGCCAAGAGACCCAGTACTTC

j_call: TRBJ1-5
v_call: TRBV7-8
d_call: -
clone_size: -
cdr3_aa: CASSLAGGYQPQHF
cdr3_nt: TGTGCCAGCAGCTTAGCGGGGGGATATCAGCCCCAGCATTTT

j_call: TRBJ1-2
v_call: TRBV28
d_call: TRBD1
clone_size: -
cdr3_aa: CASSTAETGGKGYTF
cdr3_nt: TGTGCCAGCAGCACAGCGGAAACAGGGGGAAAGGGCTACACCTTC

j_call: TRBJ2-1
v_call: TRBV5-1
d_call: TRBD1
clone_size: -
cdr3_aa: CASSGRDRANEQFF
cdr3_nt: TGCGCCAGCAGCGGCCGGGACAGGGCCAATGAGCAGTTCTTC

j_call: TRBJ2-3
v_call: TRBV6-4
d_call: -
clone_size: few
cdr3_aa: CASSVEQGTDTQYF
cdr3_nt: TGTGCCAGCAGTGTAGAACAGGGCACAGATACGCAGTATTTT

j_call: TRBJ2-4
v_call: TRBV7-9
d_call: -
clone_size: -
cdr3_aa: CASSPETDGLAKNIQYF
cdr3_nt: TGTGCCAGCAGCCCCGAAACTGACGGATTAGCCAAAAACATTCAGTACTTC

j_call: TRBJ1-2
v_call: TRBV28
d_call: -
clone_size: -
cdr3_aa: CASSSGPQGGYTF
cdr3_nt: TGTGCCAGCAGCTCAGGGCCCCAGGGGGGCTACACCTTC

j_call: TRBJ2-2
v_call: TRBV7-3
d_call: -
clone_size: -
cdr3_aa: CASSPSRTHTGELFF
cdr3_nt: TGTGCCAGCAGCCCTAGTCGAACTCACACCGGGGAGCTGTTTTTT

j_call: TRBJ2-5
v_call: TRBV7-3
d_call: TRBD2
clone_size: -
cdr3_aa: CASSTGGSGETQYF
cdr3_nt: TGTGCCAGCAGCACCGGGGGGAGTGGAGAGACCCAGTACTTC

j_call: TRBJ2-7
v_call: TRBV5-1
d_call: TRBD1
clone_size: -
cdr3_aa: CASSEGQGSSYEQYF
cdr3_nt: TGCGCCAGCAGCGAAGGACAGGGAAGCTCCTACGAGCAGTACTTC

j_call: TRBJ2-1
v_call: TRBV6-6
d_call: -
clone_size: -
cdr3_aa: CASSSPLGYEQFF
cdr3_nt: TGTGCCAGCAGTTCCCCCCTCGGGTATGAGCAGTTCTTC

j_call: TRBJ1-2
v_call: TRBV4-1
d_call: -
clone_size: -
cdr3_aa: CASSQVPDSVYYGYTF
cdr3_nt: TGCGCCAGCAGCCAAGTCCCGGACAGCGTCTACTATGGCTACACCTTC

j_call: TRBJ2-7
v_call: TRBV28
d_call: -
clone_size: -
cdr3_aa: CASSFQDRYEQYF
cdr3_nt: TGTGCCAGCAGTTTTCAGGACCGCTACGAGCAGTACTTC

j_call: TRBJ1-2
v_call: TRBV25-1
d_call: -
clone_size: few
cdr3_aa: CASSVTGYGYTF
cdr3_nt: TGTGCCAGCAGTGTCACCGGTTATGGCTACACCTTC

j_call: TRBJ1-1
v_call: TRBV7-3
d_call: TRBD1
clone_size: -
cdr3_aa: CASSSGQGNTEAFF
cdr3_nt: TGTGCCAGCTCCTCTGGACAGGGAAACACTGAAGCTTTCTTT

j_call: TRBJ1-4
v_call: TRBV7-9
d_call: -
clone_size: few
cdr3_aa: CASRRTGAENEKLFF
cdr3_nt: TGTGCCAGCAGGAGAACAGGAGCGGAGAATGAAAAACTGTTTTTT

j_call: TRBJ1-6
v_call: TRBV5-6
d_call: -
clone_size: -
cdr3_aa: CASSLIGGQASYNSPLHF
cdr3_nt: TGTGCCAGCAGCTTGATTGGGGGGCAGGCCTCCTATAATTCACCCCTCCACTTT

j_call: TRBJ2-1
v_call: TRBV7-8
d_call: -
clone_size: -
cdr3_aa: CASSVGDPRNEQFF
cdr3_nt: TGTGCCAGCAGCGTCGGGGACCCGCGGAATGAGCAGTTCTTC

j_call: TRBJ2-6
v_call: TRBV9
d_call: -
clone_size: few
cdr3_aa: CASSVDYSGANVLTF
cdr3_nt: TGTGCCAGCAGCGTAGATTACTCTGGGGCCAACGTCCTGACTTTC

j_call: TRBJ2-1
v_call: TRBV7-9
d_call: -
clone_size: -
cdr3_aa: CASCTGTLVDNEQFF
cdr3_nt: TGTGCCAGCTGTACAGGAACCTTGGTGGACAATGAGCAGTTCTTC

j_call: TRBJ2-3
v_call: TRBV29-1
d_call: -
clone_size: -
cdr3_aa: CSLRQAADTQYF
cdr3_nt: TGCAGCCTGAGACAGGCGGCAGATACGCAGTATTTT

j_call: TRBJ2-7
v_call: TRBV6-6
d_call: TRBD1
clone_size: -
cdr3_aa: CASIPGQGYEQYF
cdr3_nt: TGTGCCAGCATCCCGGGACAGGGGTACGAGCAGTACTTC

j_call: TRBJ2-7
v_call: TRBV7-6
d_call: TRBD1
clone_size: -
cdr3_aa: CASSLGQGGGQGVPYEQYF
cdr3_nt: TGTGCCAGCAGCTTAGGACAGGGAGGGGGACAGGGAGTGCCCTACGAGCAGTACTTC

j_call: TRBJ2-7
v_call: TRBV5-1
d_call: -
clone_size: -
cdr3_aa: CASSLSGSSSYEQYF
cdr3_nt: TGCGCCAGCAGCCTCTCCGGGTCCTCTTCCTACGAGCAGTACTTC

j_call: TRBJ1-5
v_call: TRBV10-3
d_call: -
clone_size: -
cdr3_aa: CAISEGAGQPQHF
cdr3_nt: TGTGCCATCAGTGAGGGGGCTGGACAGCCCCAGCATTTT

j_call: TRBJ2-7
v_call: TRBV28
d_call: TRBD1
clone_size: -
cdr3_aa: CASIDRGVGSYEQYF
cdr3_nt: TGTGCCAGCATCGACAGGGGAGTAGGCTCCTACGAGCAGTACTTC

j_call: TRBJ1-6
v_call: TRBV30
d_call: -
clone_size: few
cdr3_aa: CARRDWENSPLHF
cdr3_nt: TGTGCCCGACGAGACTGGGAGAATTCACCCCTCCACTTT

j_call: TRBJ2-7
v_call: TRBV9
d_call: -
clone_size: -
cdr3_aa: CASSASQGGEQYF
cdr3_nt: TGTGCCAGCAGCGCCTCACAGGGTGGCGAGCAGTACTTC

j_call: TRBJ1-1
v_call: TRBV7-2
d_call: -
clone_size: few
cdr3_aa: CASRLTAEAFF
cdr3_nt: TGTGCCAGCAGGCTGACAGCCGAAGCTTTCTTT

j_call: TRBJ2-7
v_call: TRBV5-4
d_call: TRBD1
clone_size: -
cdr3_aa: CASSSGTGGVEQYF
cdr3_nt: TGTGCCAGCAGCTCCGGGACAGGGGGAGTCGAGCAGTACTTC

j_call: TRBJ2-1
v_call: TRBV11-2
d_call: -
clone_size: -
cdr3_aa: CASSLDQGGTSKFF
cdr3_nt: TGTGCCAGCAGCTTAGATCAGGGGGGGACAAGCAAGTTCTTC

j_call: TRBJ1-1
v_call: TRBV9
d_call: -
clone_size: few
cdr3_aa: CASSVTHHSEAFF
cdr3_nt: TGTGCCAGCAGCGTAACTCACCACAGTGAAGCTTTCTTT

j_call: TRBJ1-1
v_call: TRBV6-6
d_call: TRBD1
clone_size: -
cdr3_aa: CASRTGDRNTEAFF
cdr3_nt: TGTGCCAGCAGGACAGGGGACAGGAACACTGAAGCTTTCTTT

j_call: TRBJ2-1
v_call: TRBV7-9
d_call: TRBD2
clone_size: -
cdr3_aa: CASSYSGGAYNEQFF
cdr3_nt: TGTGCCAGCAGTTATAGCGGGGGGGCCTACAATGAGCAGTTCTTC

j_call: TRBJ2-5
v_call: TRBV28
d_call: -
clone_size: -
cdr3_aa: CASSLYGTWETQYF
cdr3_nt: TGTGCCAGCAGTTTATACGGGACCTGGGAGACCCAGTACTTC

j_call: TRBJ2-5
v_call: TRBV5-1
d_call: TRBD1
clone_size: -
cdr3_aa: CASSSGQGYQETQYF
cdr3_nt: TGCGCCAGCAGCTCGGGACAGGGCTATCAAGAGACCCAGTACTTC